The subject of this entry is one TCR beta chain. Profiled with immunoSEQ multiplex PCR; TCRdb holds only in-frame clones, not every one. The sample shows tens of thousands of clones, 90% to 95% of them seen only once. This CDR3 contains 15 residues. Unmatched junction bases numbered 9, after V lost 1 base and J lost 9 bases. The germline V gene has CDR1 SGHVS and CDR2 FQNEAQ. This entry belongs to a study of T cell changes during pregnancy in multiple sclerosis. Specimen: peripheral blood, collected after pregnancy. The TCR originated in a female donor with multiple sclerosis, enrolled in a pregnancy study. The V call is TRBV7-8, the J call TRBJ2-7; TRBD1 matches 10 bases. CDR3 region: CASSLGGTGALGQYF. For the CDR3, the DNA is TGTGCCAGCAGCTTAGGAGGGACAGGGGCGTTGGGGCAGTACTTC.